Listed here are 7 T cell receptor beta chains from one sample, sequenced in a study of blood T cells in healthy people across ages. A second 7 to 11 cycle PCR used barcoded and J-beta primers. TCRdb re-derived calls from the 5' RACE reads in MiXCR, one entry per CDR3 protein. The sample records 1.5 million to 2 million distinct CDR3 sequences, approximately 28% being singletons. What was sequenced was blood. The receptors stem from a woman in her thirties in good health.

The chain recombines TRBV11-1 with TRBJ1-1; D may be TRBD1 (5 bases). This CDR3 has 15 residues. Trimming pared 5 bases from V and 0 bases from J, leaving 13 bases between. The V gene's germline CDR1 is SGHAT and CDR2 FQDESV (reference sequence). Written as DNA, the CDR3 is TGTGCCAGCAGCCCCCGGTGGGGGGTGAACACTGAAGCTTTCTTT. Translation gives CASSPRWGVNTEAFF.

In this sample, this clonotype turned up a few times. The chain has TRBV7-9 and TRBJ2-7; tentative D call: TRBD1 (5 bases). CDR3 length: 14 residues. Germline V CDR1 and CDR2: SEHNR, FQNEAQ (reference sequence). V was clipped by 4 bases and J by 2 bases, with 12 bases between them. CDR3 sequence reads: CASSSGAAAYEQYF. CDR3 bases: TGTGCCAGCAGCTCTGGGGCAGCCGCCTACGAGCAGTACTTC.

CDR3: CASSALQGTKNIQYF. CDR3 sequence (DNA): TGTGCCAGCAGTGCTCTACAGGGGACCAAAAACATTCAGTACTTC. V usage is TRBV6-1 and J usage is TRBJ2-4, with 7 bases that match TRBD1. Germline-derived CDR1 and CDR2 are MNHNS and SASEGT. The CDR3 totals 15 residues. The trim removed 4 bases at V and 2 bases at J, leaving 5 bases unmatched.

This clonotype was observed a few times. This chain joins TRBV20-1 and TRBJ2-5; D may correspond to TRBD1 or TRBD2 (5 bases each). Germline-derived CDR1 and CDR2 are DFQATT and SNEGSKA (reference sequence). The V gene lost 0 bases and the J gene lost 1 base, with 15 bases spanning the gap. This CDR3 contains 16 residues. The CDR3 DNA reads TGCAGTGCTAGAGATCCCAGGGCAGGGACCCAAGAGACCCAGTACTTC. Encoded protein: CSARDPRAGTQETQYF.

V and J are TRBV5-5 and TRBJ2-7, with a tentative D call TRBD1 (5 bases). From germline, CDR1 is SGHKS and CDR2 YYEKEE (reference sequence). This CDR3 comprises 15 residues. V lost 0 bases, J lost 2 bases, and 12 bases lay in between. CDR3 DNA: TGTGCCAGCAGCTTGGAAGCCCAGGGAACCTACGAGCAGTACTTC. Translating gives CASSLEAQGTYEQYF.

This sequence joins TRBV7-3 and TRBJ1-1; TRBD1 might be the D (5 bases). The CDR3 length is 15 residues. Germline V gene lookup returns CDR1 SGHTA and CDR2 FQGTGA. Trimming shortened V by 5 bases and J by 4 bases, and 17 bases separated the two germline ends. DNA of the CDR3: TGTGCCAGCAGCCCACGGGGCAGGGTGGCCACTGAAGCTTTCTTT. Protein: CASSPRGRVATEAFF.

This chain uses TRBV18 with TRBJ1-1; unclear D gene. This CDR3 is built from 14 residues. Germline CDR1 is KGHSH and CDR2 is LQKENI. V was trimmed by 2 bases and J by 2 bases, leaving 9 bases between them. CDR3 coding DNA: TGTGCCAGCTCACCAGCCAGACTTAACACTGAAGCTTTCTTT. Translating it yields CASSPARLNTEAFF.